These 15 T cell receptor beta chains originate from one sample sequenced in a study of graft-versus-host responses after intestinal transplantation (dated by TCRdb to 2020 to 2022). The library was made by the immunoSEQ multiplex PCR assay. Sourced from immuneACCESS, this table was stored by TCRdb with only in-frame sequences that have V and J called. A share of the clones is absent; for the studies checked, an unresolved V gene accounts for under half, and the remainder has no known explanation. A total of approximately 19,000 clones appear in this sample, roughly four fifths of them only once. Approximately 2.1% of the sample comes from the top ten. The sample in question was PBMCs, obtained 14 days after transplant. The origin of the receptors is a human patient who received an intestinal transplant, so some T cells may come from the graft donor.

The chain joins TRBV6-5 to TRBJ2-7; 9 nucleotides align to TRBD1. Trimming removed 6 bases from V and 5 bases from J; junction bases left unmatched: 11. The CDR3 contains 15 residues. CDR1 and CDR2 from the germline V gene are MNHEY and SVGAGI. The CDR3, as DNA: TGTGCCAGCAGGAGACCCGGGACAGGGTTCGACGAGCAGTACTTC. Translation gives CASRRPGTGFDEQYF.

The chain links TRBV6-5 to TRBJ2-7; 12 nucleotides agree with TRBD2. J gave up 2 bases and V 6 bases, and 5 bases lay outside the gene matches. Germline V gene sequence: CDR1 MNHEY, CDR2 SVGAGI. There are 15 residues in the CDR3. Here the CDR3 reads CASSRRLAGAYEQYF. In DNA form, the CDR3 reads TGTGCCAGCAGCCGCCGACTAGCGGGGGCCTACGAGCAGTACTTC.

The chain combines TRBV29-1 with TRBJ2-5, with D possibly TRBD1 on 7 matching bases. The last part of the DNA fits TRBJ2-7 better; the J call may be wrong. This CDR3 region has 13 residues. Germline V gene sequence: CDR1 SQVTM, CDR2 ANQGSEA. CDR3 DNA sequence: TGCAGCGTTGTCAGGGGGGCCTCCTACGAGCAGTACTTC. Protein product: CSVVRGASYEQYF.

The genes are TRBV14 and TRBJ2-3; D is uncertain. CDR3 size: 14 residues. The germline V gene encodes CDR1 SGHDN and CDR2 FVKESK. The V end lost 4 bases, the J end lost 4 bases, and 12 bases lay between the germline ends. The CDR3 sequence: CASSPGSAPDTQYF. CDR3 DNA sequence: TGTGCCAGCAGCCCCGGGTCAGCCCCAGATACGCAGTATTTT.

This clone has more than one count but fewer than ten. This chain connects TRBV27 to TRBJ2-7; 8 bases map to TRBD1. The CDR3 has 15 residues. The V and J ends lost 5 bases and 2 bases, in that order; junction bases with no gene match: 8. CDR1 is MNHEY and CDR2 is SMNVEV in the germline V gene (reference sequence). The chain's CDR3 is CASSPGTGLTYEQYF. CDR3 sequence (DNA): TGTGCCAGCAGTCCTGGGACAGGTCTAACCTACGAGCAGTACTTC.

The J gene is TRBJ2-3, the V gene TRBV4-3, with TRBD2 matching 9 bases. V shed 0 bases and J 4 bases; nucleotides not matched to a gene: 8. This CDR3 contains 17 residues. Germline CDR1 reads LGHNA; CDR2 reads YSLEER. The CDR3 protein is CASSQEGRRGGADTQYF. DNA for the CDR3: TGCGCCAGCAGCCAAGAAGGAAGGCGGGGGGGCGCAGATACGCAGTATTTT.

The rearrangement uses TRBV2 and TRBJ1-1; 7 positions agree with TRBD1. Trimming at V came to 7 bases and at J to 1 base, leaving 3 bases not matched to a gene. CDR3 length equals 13 residues. Germline V CDR1 and CDR2: SNHLY, FYNNEI. The CDR3 DNA sequence: TGTGCCAGCAACAACAGGGGGAACACTGAAGCTTTCTTT. Translation: CASNNRGNTEAFF.

There are a few counts of this clone. The V gene is TRBV5-5, the J gene TRBJ1-3, with unresolved D. This CDR3 is built from 14 residues. Germline V gene sequence: CDR1 SGHKS, CDR2 YYEKEE (reference sequence). V gave up 3 bases and J gave up 0 bases, with 7 bases separating them. CDR3 sequence: CASSWGVSGNTIYF. Written as DNA, the CDR3 is TGTGCCAGCAGCTGGGGAGTCTCTGGAAACACCATATATTTT.

CDR3 nucleotide sequence: TGTGCCAGCAGCGTCGGGACGGCTACCTACGAGCAGTACTTC. Protein product: CASSVGTATYEQYF. This chain links TRBV9 with TRBJ2-7; D could derive from TRBD1 or TRBD2 (5 bases each). The CDR3 contains 14 residues. Germline V gene data show CDR1 as SGDLS and CDR2 as YYNGEE. The germline V and J ends were trimmed by 2 bases and 2 bases, with 11 bases remaining between them.

The CDR3 region has the DNA TGTGCCAGCAGCGTATCTGGGGCCAACGTCCTGACTTTC. Its protein product is CASSVSGANVLTF. The chain employs TRBV9 and TRBJ2-6; D ambiguous. Trimming shortened V by 1 base and J by 1 base, and 0 bases separated the two germline ends. CDR3 size: 13 residues. Germline V gene sequence: CDR1 SGDLS, CDR2 YYNGEE. Combining the CDR3 with reference TRBV9 and TRBJ2-6 gives the whole variable domain DSGVTQTPKHLITATGQRVTLRCSPRSGDLSVYWYQQSLDQGLQFLIQYYNGEERAKGNILERFSAQQFPDLHSELNLSSLELGDSALYFCASSVSGANVLTFGAGSRLTVL.

This clone appeared a few times. The chain carries TRBV13 and TRBJ2-2, with 7 bases identical to TRBD2. Germline CDR1 and CDR2: PRHDT and FYEKMQ (reference sequence). The CDR3 totals 16 residues. V lost 5 bases and J lost 0; bases outside the gene matches: 6. CDR3 sequence reads: CASSQTGTTNTGELFF. The CDR3, as DNA: TGTGCCAGCAGCCAGACCGGGACTACGAACACCGGGGAGCTGTTTTTT.

The chain is built from TRBV19 and TRBJ1-1; tentatively, D is TRBD1 (6 bases). Trimming removed 10 bases from V and 7 bases from J, with 25 bases in between. The germline CDR1 and CDR2 sequences are LNHDA and SQIVND (reference sequence). The CDR3 extends over 15 amino acids. CDR3 region: CATLAYGAGDGEAFF. The CDR3 region has the DNA TGTGCCACCCTGGCCTATGGGGCAGGGGATGGTGAAGCTTTCTTT.

This chain links TRBV7-9 with TRBJ2-3; 10 positions agree with TRBD1. The germline gives CDR1 SEHNR, CDR2 FQNEAQ (reference sequence). The CDR3 totals 16 residues. The ends lost 5 bases at V and 3 bases at J; junction bases unmatched: 8. The CDR3 nucleotides read TGTGCCAGCAGCCCACCCTGGGACAGGGGAACAGATACGCAGTATTTT. This translates into CASSPPWDRGTDTQYF.

The chain carries TRBV7-6 and TRBJ1-1; D is perhaps TRBD1 (6 bases). V was shortened by 2 bases and J by 4 bases, with 11 bases between the two germline ends. CDR1 and CDR2 (germline): SGHVS, FNYEAQ. This CDR3 is 14 amino acids long. The CDR3 sequence: CASSLHPGATEAFF. DNA of the CDR3: TGTGCCAGCAGCTTACACCCGGGGGCCACTGAAGCTTTCTTT.

This clone was counted between two and nine times. This chain joins TRBV9 and TRBJ2-7, with 8 bases matching TRBD2. Germline trimming cut 0 bases from V and 3 bases from J; bases unmatched to any gene: 2. The CDR3 has 14 residues. Germline V gene data show CDR1 as SGDLS and CDR2 as YYNGEE. Here the CDR3 reads CASSVGAGDYEQYF. The CDR3 nucleotides read TGTGCCAGCAGCGTAGGAGCGGGGGACTACGAGCAGTACTTC.